This T cell receptor (beta chain) was observed in a study of CD8+ T cells in alopecia areata. Study-wide points: Scalp data also include sequences from resident alphabeta T cells of normal skin.

A note on this clone: Its antigen is not known. Mouse gene names apply. Read sequence stops 4 residues before the CDR3 end, and the germline J gene provides the missing end. Other nucleotide sequences in the sample specify the same CDR3.

RNA was isolated and reverse transcribed to cDNA, the sequencing template. Data came from immunoSEQ multiplex PCR; TCRdb stores just in-frame clones and leaves some out. The sample presents approximately 300,000 clones, none singletons. There are 14 residues in the CDR3. Germline loops: CDR1 FNHDT, CDR2 SITEND (reference sequence). Markers including CD4, CD8alpha, NKG2D and NKG2ACE guided sorting of pooled cutaneous lymph node cells. Sequences were obtained from CD4+ T cells sorted from a lymph node. The sequence came from a C3H/HeJ mouse with alopecia areata. For this strain, the MHC haplotype corresponds to H2-k. V is TRBV19 and J is TRBJ2-5; 14 bases fit TRBD2. CDR3 DNA, as far as it was read: TGTGCCAGCAGTCGGGACTGGGGGGGCGAC. Translation gives CASSRDWGGD. In full, the CDR3 is CASSRDWGGDTQYF.